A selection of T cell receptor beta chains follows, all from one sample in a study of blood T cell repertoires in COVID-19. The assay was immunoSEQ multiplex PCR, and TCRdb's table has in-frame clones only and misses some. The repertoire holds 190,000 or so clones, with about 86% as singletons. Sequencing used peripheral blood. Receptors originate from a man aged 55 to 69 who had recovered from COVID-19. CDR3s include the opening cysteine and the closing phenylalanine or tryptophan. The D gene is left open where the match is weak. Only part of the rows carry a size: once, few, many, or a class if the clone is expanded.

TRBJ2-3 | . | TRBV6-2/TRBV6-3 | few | CASSYLTDTQYF | TGTGCCAGCAGTTACCTCACAGATACGCAGTATTTT
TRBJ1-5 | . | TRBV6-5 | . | CASSRGSRSNQPQHF | TGTGCCAGCTCCCGAGGGTCCCGTAGCAATCAGCCCCAGCATTTT
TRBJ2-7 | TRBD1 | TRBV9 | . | CASSRQGATGEQYF | TGTGCCAGCAGCAGACAGGGGGCAACGGGAGAGCAGTACTTC
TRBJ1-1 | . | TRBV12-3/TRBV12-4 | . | CASKTRQSLEAFF | TGTGCCAGCAAGACGAGACAGAGCCTTGAAGCTTTCTTT
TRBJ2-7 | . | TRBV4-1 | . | CASSPTGTRAYEQYF | TGCGCCAGCAGCCCAACCGGTACTAGAGCCTACGAGCAGTACTTC
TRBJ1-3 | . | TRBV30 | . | CAWSPRGASSSGNTIYF | TGTGCCTGGAGCCCCCGTGGGGCTTCCAGCTCTGGAAACACCATATATTTT
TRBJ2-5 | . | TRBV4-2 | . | CASSQDSQETQYF | TGTGCCAGCAGCCAAGACTCCCAAGAGACCCAGTACTTC
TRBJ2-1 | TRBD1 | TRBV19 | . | CASSIYSGQGHNEQFF | TGTGCCAGTAGTATTTACAGCGGACAGGGCCACAATGAGCAGTTCTTC
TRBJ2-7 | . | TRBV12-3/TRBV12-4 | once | CASSLGIDSEQYF | TGTGCCAGCAGTTTAGGGATCGACAGCGAGCAGTACTTC
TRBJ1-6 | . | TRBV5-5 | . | CASSPMRDSENSPLHF | TGTGCCAGCAGCCCCATGCGGGATTCGGAGAATTCACCCCTCCACTTT
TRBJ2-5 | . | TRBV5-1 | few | CASSENGFRGQETQYF | TGCGCCAGCAGCGAAAACGGGTTTAGGGGCCAAGAGACCCAGTACTTC
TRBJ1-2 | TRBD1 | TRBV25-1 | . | CASSGTGGGYGYTF | TGTGCCAGCAGTGGGACAGGGGGTGGCTATGGCTACACCTTC
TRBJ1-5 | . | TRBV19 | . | CASSSRDTLSNQPQHF | TGTGCCAGTAGTTCCCGGGACACACTAAGCAATCAGCCCCAGCATTTT
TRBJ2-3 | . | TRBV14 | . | CASSLRVPSTDTQYF | TGTGCCAGCAGCTTGCGTGTCCCTAGCACAGATACGCAGTATTTT
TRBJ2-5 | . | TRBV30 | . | CAWSVREPETQYF | TGTGCCTGGAGTGTACGAGAGCCAGAGACCCAGTACTTC
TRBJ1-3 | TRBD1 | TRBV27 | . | CASSLSSTWTGSLENTIYF | TGTGCCAGCAGTTTATCGAGCACCTGGACAGGGAGTCTGGAAAACACCATATATTTT
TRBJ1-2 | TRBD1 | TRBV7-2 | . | CASSGQGNYGYTF | TGTGCCAGCAGCGGACAGGGGAACTATGGCTACACCTTC
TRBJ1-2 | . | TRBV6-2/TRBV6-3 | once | CASSYEATGHVFF | TGTGCCAGCAGTTATGAAGCAACGGGACATGTGTTTTTC
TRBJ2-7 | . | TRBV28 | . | CASSFPGNLLGEQYF | TGTGCCAGCAGTTTTCCAGGGAACCTGTTAGGCGAGCAGTACTTC
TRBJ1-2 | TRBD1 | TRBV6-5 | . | CASSLRDRFGYTF | TGTGCCAGCAGTCTCCGGGACAGGTTCGGCTACACCTTC
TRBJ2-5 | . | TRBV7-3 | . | CASSPDTGLAQYF | TGTGCCAGCAGCCCTGACACTGGATTGGCCCAGTACTTC
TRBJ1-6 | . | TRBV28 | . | CASSPRAAKGNSPLHF | TGTGCCAGCAGTCCGCGGGCAGCAAAAGGGAATTCACCCCTCCACTTT
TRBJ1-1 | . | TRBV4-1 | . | CASSQDSSGNTEAFF | TGCGCCAGCAGCCAAGATTCCTCGGGGAACACTGAAGCTTTCTTT
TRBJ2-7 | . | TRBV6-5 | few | CAIRRKGGADDEQYF | TGTGCCATCAGACGAAAGGGGGGGGCCGACGACGAGCAGTACTTC
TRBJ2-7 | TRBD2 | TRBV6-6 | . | CASSYPGRTREQYF | TGTGCCAGCAGTTACCCGGGACGGACTAGGGAGCAGTACTTC